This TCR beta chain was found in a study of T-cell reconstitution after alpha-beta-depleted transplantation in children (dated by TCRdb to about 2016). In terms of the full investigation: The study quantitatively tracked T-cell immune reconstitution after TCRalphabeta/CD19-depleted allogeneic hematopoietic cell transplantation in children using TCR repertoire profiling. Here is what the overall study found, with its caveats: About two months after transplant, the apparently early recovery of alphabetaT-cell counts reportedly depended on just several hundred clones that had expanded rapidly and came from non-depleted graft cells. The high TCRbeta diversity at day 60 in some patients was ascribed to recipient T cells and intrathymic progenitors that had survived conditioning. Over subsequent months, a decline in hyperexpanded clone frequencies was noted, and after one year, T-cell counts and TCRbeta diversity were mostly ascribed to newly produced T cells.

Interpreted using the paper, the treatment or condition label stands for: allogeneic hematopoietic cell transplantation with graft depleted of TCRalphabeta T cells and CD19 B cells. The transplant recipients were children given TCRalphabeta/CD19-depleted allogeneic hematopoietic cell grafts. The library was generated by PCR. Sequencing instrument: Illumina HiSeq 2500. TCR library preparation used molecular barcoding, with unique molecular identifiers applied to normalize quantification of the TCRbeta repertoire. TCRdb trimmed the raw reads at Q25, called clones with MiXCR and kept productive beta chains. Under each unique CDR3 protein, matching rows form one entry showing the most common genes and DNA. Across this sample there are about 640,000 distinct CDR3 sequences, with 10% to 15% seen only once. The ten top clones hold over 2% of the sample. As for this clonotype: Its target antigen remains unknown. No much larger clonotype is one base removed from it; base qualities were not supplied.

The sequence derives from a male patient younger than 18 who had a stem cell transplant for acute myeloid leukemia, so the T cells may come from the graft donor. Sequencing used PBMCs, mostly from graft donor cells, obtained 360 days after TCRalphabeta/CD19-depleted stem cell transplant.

The CDR3 reads as follows: CSARGQNTEAFF. The DNA sequence is as follows: TGCAGTGCTAGAGGACAGAACACTGAAGCTTTCTTT. This sequence uses TRBV20-1 and TRBJ1-1; the D gene is unclear. V sheds 1 base and J sheds 1 base, leaving 4 bases between their ends. From the cysteine through the phenylalanine, the CDR3 covers 12 amino acids. Of the read, only the CDR3 DNA is kept; its 36 bases are in frame from base 1. CDR1 DFQATT and CDR2 SNEGSKA are derived from the germline V gene (reference sequence).